This paragraph covers one T cell receptor (beta chain) sequence. This specimen comes from a study of blood T cell repertoires in COVID-19. Turning to the study itself: Acute-phase and convalescent COVID-19 samples originated in the United States, Italy and Spain.

The table came from immunoSEQ multiplex PCR; TCRdb's copy has only in-frame clones and leaves some out. Among some 210,000 clones listed, around nine tenths were seen once. The CDR3 is 15 amino acids. The germline V gene has CDR1 SEHNR and CDR2 FQNEAQ (reference sequence). V was clipped by 5 bases and J by 4 bases; unmatched bases: 4. The sample taken for sequencing was peripheral blood. The chain employs TRBV7-9 and TRBJ2-3, with 12 nucleotides matching TRBD2. The TCR comes from a woman between 40 and 55 years old who had recovered from COVID-19. The CDR3 is CASSPGTSGPDTQYF. The CDR3 region has the DNA TGTGCCAGCAGCCCCGGGACTAGCGGGCCAGATACGCAGTATTTT.